The following is a T cell receptor beta chain sequence with its context. This receptor's antigen is unknown. Base qualities are not recorded, but no much larger clone differs from it by a single base. This sample stems from a study of blood T cell repertoires in COVID-19 (dated by TCRdb to 2018 to 2021). Background on the whole study: Samples covering the acute and convalescent phases of COVID-19 were provided by collaborators in the United States, Italy and Spain. The prospective study material was composed of cDNA or gDNA derived from T cells, B-cell-depleted T cells, or PBMCs. Where available, HLA class I and class II types were taken from metadata supplied by the sample provider and were not determined by assay-based typing. Samples came from the ongoing ImmuneRACE study (first 160 participants) plus 1,254 subjects from 6 global collaborators. The repertoires were released in a freely available public database intended as a resource for research on the immune response to SARS-CoV-2. The sample metadata nearly always contained a de-identified subject ID, COVID-19 status, age in years and sex. Subjects who had been exposed to COVID-19, were actively infected with it, or had recovered from it provided the deeply sampled blood TCRbeta repertoires that made up the dataset.

Collaborating institutions collected whole blood in K2EDTA tubes following their own protocols. For TCRbeta analysis, collaborators shipped samples in one of three forms: frozen whole blood, isolated PBMCs, or DNA extracted from either of those sample types. Here is what the overall study found, with its caveats: The quantity of clinical and demographic metadata differed by source and by participant and was supplied without curation.

TCRbeta CDR3 regions were amplified from genomic DNA using the immunoSEQ Assay, a bias-controlled multiplex PCR. On the study's bioinformatics: The number of nucleated cells in each sample was estimated from the amplification of reference gene primers within the assay. Sequence reads were collapsed and filtered to measure the absolute abundance of every unique TCRbeta CDR3 rearrangement. For each sample, productive Simpson clonality was calculated as the square root of Simpson's diversity index across productive rearrangements. The table comes from immuneACCESS by way of TCRdb, which keeps in-frame sequences with V and J called. Part of the clones is missing from these tables; in studies checked, under half for an unresolved V gene and the rest for unknown reasons. That table gives V, J and clone size, and the DNA gave D and trimming. This sample lists 99,000 or so clones; roughly nine tenths were detected once. The ten largest clones take up approximately 5.6% of the sample.

The sequenced sample consisted of peripheral blood. The receptor comes from a human donor in a cohort sampled during active COVID-19.

The CDR3 region: CASSPSLPYNEQFF. The bases read TGTGCCAGCAGCCCGAGCCTCCCCTACAATGAGCAGTTCTTC. The sequence is built from TRBV11-2 and TRBJ2-1; there is no confident call for the D gene. The cysteine opens and the phenylalanine closes a CDR3 of 14 amino acids. Only the CDR3 DNA is retained, 42 bases long and in frame from the first base. The germline V gene yields SGHAT for CDR1 and FQNNGV for CDR2. V loses 5 bases of germline sequence and J loses 2 bases, and the interval between the two ends is 10 bases.